This entry lists 18 T cell receptor beta chains sequenced from one sample in a study of cytomegalovirus exposure and HLA in healthy donors. A multiplex PCR was run with 60 Vbeta primers and 13 Jbeta primers. Method: immunoSEQ multiplex PCR; TCRdb's copy keeps in-frame clones and lacks some. The sample holds under 150,000 clones, about three quarters seen once. Sequencing used PBMCs. The receptors shown here come from a man younger than 45 in good health and CMV-seronegative.

The chain recombines TRBV30 with TRBJ1-3; TRBD1 aligns across 11 bases. CDR3 length equals 19 residues. Germline loops: CDR1 GTSNPN, CDR2 SVGIG (reference sequence). With V trimmed by 8 bases and J by 0 bases, 18 bases remained unmatched. The CDR3 DNA reads TGTGCCGGAAGCCCCCGAGGGACAGGGGGTAGGAGCTCTGGAAACACCATATATTTT. Its protein is CAGSPRGTGGRSSGNTIYF. The complete variable domain, with remaining parts taken from reference TRBV30 and TRBJ1-3, reads SQTIHQWPATLVQPVGSPLSLECTVEGTSNPNLYWYRQAAGRGLQLLFYSVGIGQISSEVPQNLSASRPQDRQFILSSKKLLLSDSGFYLCAGSPRGTGGRSSGNTIYFGEGSWLTVV.

V and J are TRBV19 and TRBJ2-3; TRBD2 matches at 12 bases. With 7 bases clipped from V and 4 bases from J, the junction kept 9 bases outside the gene matches. CDR1 LNHDA and CDR2 SQIVND come from the germline V gene (reference sequence). This CDR3 is 16 amino acids long. CDR3 sequence: CASKELAGGLSDTQYF. The DNA for the CDR3 is TGTGCCAGTAAGGAGCTAGCGGGGGGGCTTTCAGATACGCAGTATTTT. The variable domain in full, with the rest retrieved from reference TRBV19 and TRBJ2-3, is DGGITQSPKYLFRKEGQNVTLSCEQNLNHDAMYWYRQDPGQGLRLIYYSQIVNDFQKGDIAEGYSVSREKKESFPLTVTSAQKNPTAFYLCASKELAGGLSDTQYFGPGTRLTVL.

This clone was seen a few times. This rearrangement joins TRBV5-6 to TRBJ2-7; 7 bases fit TRBD2. There are 15 residues in the CDR3. V dropped 3 bases and J dropped 0; count of bases not matched to a gene: 6. In germline, CDR1 is SGHDT, CDR2 YYEEEE. The CDR3 bases are TGTGCCAGCAGCTCCAACCGGGACTACTCCTACGAGCAGTACTTC. Translation gives CASSSNRDYSYEQYF.

This clone was counted a single time. J is TRBJ1-2 and V is TRBV28; 7 nucleotides match TRBD1. This CDR3 has 14 residues. Per the germline V gene, CDR1 is MDHEN and CDR2 is SYDVKM. The junction had 9 bases not matched to a gene; V was cut back by 7 bases and J by 4 bases. The CDR3 DNA reads TGTGCCAGCAATCGAAGGGGGCACGGCTATGGCTACACCTTC. Translating gives CASNRRGHGYGYTF.

As for this clone: Other DNA sequences from this sample encode an identical CDR3 as well. V and J are TRBV29-1 and TRBJ1-3; tentative D call: TRBD1 (6 bases). V lost 6 bases and J lost 0, with 15 bases in between. The germline V gene encodes CDR1 SQVTM and CDR2 ANQGSEA. The length of the CDR3 is 15 residues. As DNA, the CDR3 is TGCAGCGTCGGGGCCGGGGACACCTCTGGAAACACCATATATTTT. Translated: CSVGAGDTSGNTIYF.

The chain links TRBV7-6 to TRBJ2-3, with 8 bases that match TRBD1. V was pared by 5 bases and J by 4 bases, with 8 bases of the junction left unmatched. The CDR3 length is 15 residues. Germline V gene lookup returns CDR1 SGHVS and CDR2 FNYEAQ. CDR3 in DNA: TGTGCCAGCAGCCGCAGGGGGCGAGAACCAGATACGCAGTATTTT. Translated: CASSRRGREPDTQYF.

This chain connects TRBV7-2 to TRBJ1-2; D call uncertain. Deletions cut 2 bases from V and 4 bases from J, with 8 bases between. The germline gives CDR1 SGHTA, CDR2 FQGNSA. CDR3 length: 13 amino acids. CDR3 residues: CASSLLSSYGYTF. The CDR3, as DNA: TGTGCCAGCAGCTTATTGTCCAGCTATGGCTACACCTTC.

The V call is TRBV29-1, the J call TRBJ1-5; D may be TRBD1 (6 bases). The V end was cut by 6 bases, the J end by 0 bases, with 9 bases between. The CDR3 has 13 amino acids. The germline V gene encodes CDR1 SQVTM and CDR2 ANQGSEA. This CDR3 reads CSVKQGSNQPQHF. CDR3 sequence (DNA): TGCAGCGTCAAACAGGGTAGCAATCAGCCCCAGCATTTT.

V and J are TRBV7-9 and TRBJ2-3, with 10 bases fitting TRBD2. This CDR3 contains 18 residues. J lost 0 bases, V lost 0 bases, and 6 bases had no gene match. Germline CDR1 is SEHNR and CDR2 is FQNEAQ (reference sequence). In DNA form, the CDR3 reads TGTGCCAGCAGCTTAGCGCTCGCTAGCGGGGGAAGCACAGATACGCAGTATTTT. Translation gives CASSLALASGGSTDTQYF.

CDR3 region: CSASEKKQFF. CDR3 nucleotide sequence: TGCAGTGCTAGTGAGAAAAAGCAGTTCTTC. J is TRBJ2-1 and V is TRBV20-1, with no clear D. V was clipped by 3 bases and J by 11 bases, with 8 bases between them. The germline V gene has CDR1 DFQATT and CDR2 SNEGSKA (reference sequence). CDR3 length: 10 residues.

V gene TRBV4-3 combines with J gene TRBJ2-3, with D perhaps matching TRBD2 (7 bases). Trimming shortened V by 0 bases and J by 10 bases, and 14 bases separated the two germline ends. The CDR3 totals 14 residues. From germline, CDR1 is LGHNA and CDR2 YSLEER. The CDR3 loop reads CASSQEGGSGAQYF. Here the CDR3 DNA reads TGCGCCAGCAGCCAAGAGGGAGGGTCAGGGGCGCAGTATTTT.

The chain links TRBV6-1 to TRBJ2-4, with TRBD1 matching over 8 bases. The length of the CDR3 is 17 residues. CDR1 is MNHNS and CDR2 is SASEGT in the germline V gene. V lost 2 bases, J lost 0 bases, and 6 bases stayed unmatched. The CDR3 here is CASSELGTGTAKNIQYF. The CDR3 DNA reads TGTGCCAGCAGTGAATTAGGGACAGGAACAGCCAAAAACATTCAGTACTTC.

The chain has TRBV19 and TRBJ1-5, with 8 positions matching TRBD1. V was pared by 6 bases and J by 2 bases, with 15 bases of the junction left unmatched. CDR1 is LNHDA, CDR2 SQIVND, per germline (reference sequence). There are 18 residues in the CDR3. CDR3 region: CASRLRTGTGGRNQPQHF. CDR3 nucleotide sequence: TGTGCCAGTAGATTAAGGACAGGGACCGGGGGTCGCAATCAGCCCCAGCATTTT. Filled out from reference TRBV19 and TRBJ1-5, the complete variable domain reads DGGITQSPKYLFRKEGQNVTLSCEQNLNHDAMYWYRQDPGQGLRLIYYSQIVNDFQKGDIAEGYSVSREKKESFPLTVTSAQKNPTAFYLCASRLRTGTGGRNQPQHFGDGTRLSIL.

The V call is TRBV10-3, the J call TRBJ1-2; D may be TRBD1 (6 bases). V shed 6 bases and J shed 4 bases, with 15 bases lying between them. Germline V gene lookup returns CDR1 ENHRY and CDR2 SYGVKD. The CDR3 loop spans 14 amino acids. The CDR3 DNA sequence: TGTGCCATCAGACCGACAGGCAGCGGCTATGGCTACACCTTC. Translating it yields CAIRPTGSGYGYTF.

There are a few counts of this clone. V and J are TRBV10-3 and TRBJ1-1; 10 positions agree with TRBD1. Unmatched junction bases numbered 7, after V lost 6 bases and J lost 6 bases. Per germline, CDR1 ENHRY and CDR2 SYGVKD. This CDR3 comprises 14 residues. In nucleotides, the CDR3 is TGTGCCATCAGAGTGCAGGACAGGGGGTCTGAAGCTTTCTTT. Its translation is CAIRVQDRGSEAFF.

Note on this clone: This sample includes further DNA sequences coding for the same CDR3. This chain links TRBV5-1 with TRBJ1-1; 8 nucleotides agree with TRBD1. Germline V gene sequence: CDR1 SGHRS, CDR2 YFSETQ. J lost 0 bases, V lost 0 bases, and 1 base had no gene match. This CDR3 is built from 15 residues. The chain's CDR3 is CASSLGTGMNTEAFF. CDR3 DNA: TGCGCCAGCAGCTTGGGGACAGGGATGAACACTGAAGCTTTCTTT.

This clone was seen a handful of times. The gene calls are TRBV30 and TRBJ2-1; 13 bases line up with TRBD2. This CDR3 is 14 amino acids long. J gave up 9 bases and V 3 bases, and 5 bases lay outside the gene matches. Germline V gene lookup returns CDR1 GTSNPN and CDR2 SVGIG (reference sequence). The chain's CDR3 is CAWSPTSGGSEQFF. The DNA of the CDR3 is TGTGCCTGGAGCCCGACTAGCGGGGGGAGTGAGCAGTTCTTC.

This clone was counted only a few times. This rearrangement joins TRBV5-6 to TRBJ1-2, with D perhaps matching TRBD1 (6 bases). From germline, CDR1 is SGHDT and CDR2 YYEEEE. The V and J ends lost 0 bases and 2 bases respectively, with 11 bases between them. The CDR3 sequence is 15 residues long. Here the CDR3 reads CASSLAGGLNYGYTF. CDR3 DNA sequence: TGTGCCAGCAGCTTGGCCGGGGGGCTCAACTATGGCTACACCTTC.